This T cell receptor (beta chain) was obtained from a study of monozygotic twins with inflammatory bowel disease. The TCR libraries each used total RNA (roughly 4,000 ng per library). Template switching incorporated UMIs with a 6-nucleotide sample barcode. TCRdb re-called the 5' RACE reads; one entry per CDR3 protein, DNA not given. The table for this sample gives over 100,000 distinct CDR3 sequences. The sequence derives from a human donor with ulcerative colitis or Crohn's disease, or a healthy co-twin of an affected twin (not recorded which). Sample: blood.

The CDR3 reads CASSQVGGTEAFF. V is TRBV14 and J is TRBJ1-1; TCRdb's D gene call, TRBD1, goes unchecked for lack of DNA. CDR1 and CDR2 (germline): SGHDN, FVKESK. This CDR3 is built from 13 residues.